This paragraph reports one T cell receptor (beta chain). Different DNA sequences within this sample yield the same CDR3. With V trimmed by 2 bases and J by 5 bases, 3 bases remained unmatched. This CDR3 comprises 13 residues. CDR1 and CDR2 from the germline V gene are MNHEY and SVGAGI. The data derive from a study of blood T cell repertoires in COVID-19. Across the study: There were acute and convalescent COVID-19 samples, and they came from the United States, Italy and Spain. The analysed material was cDNA or gDNA that came from T cells, B-cell-depleted T cells, or PBMCs.

Sequenced by immunoSEQ multiplex PCR; TCRdb stores in-frame clones only, minus some. The sample contains tens of thousands of clones, 90% of which appear only once. The TCR was taken from a man aged 50 or older with acute or convalescent COVID-19. V usage is TRBV6-5 and J usage is TRBJ2-7; 7 bases line up with TRBD1. Sequences were obtained from peripheral blood. This CDR3 reads CASSYNRGHEQYV. In nucleotides, the CDR3 is TGTGCCAGCAGTTACAACAGGGGACACGAGCAGTACGTC.